This T cell receptor (beta chain) was documented in a study of memory CD4+ T cells and cytomegalovirus serostatus. Whole-study results and caveats: 67 of 164 known CMV-associated TCRbeta sequences appeared in CD4+ memory.

V gave up 8 bases and J gave up 7 bases; unmatched junction bases: 12. The CDR3 spans 15 residues. In the case of this clone: Its specificity is not known.

Data came from immunoSEQ multiplex PCR; TCRdb stores just in-frame clones and leaves some out. Seen here are 50,000 to 60,000 clones, over 70% observed once, and the top ten hold 1.5% to 2%. Single viable CD3+CD4+CD8-CD45RO+ cells were sorted as the memory CD4+ T cells. Positive selection with CD4 microbeads enriched total CD4+ T cells. The chain carries TRBV23-1 and TRBJ2-1; TRBD1 matches at 9 bases. TRBV23-1 is noted as an ORF with a role that remains uncertain. Sequenced: memory CD4+ T cells from blood. The clonotype comes from an adult in good health and CMV-seropositive. The CDR3 nucleotides are TGCGCCAGCGCCATCCGGGACAGGGATGAAAATGAGCAGTTCTTC. Encoded protein: CASAIRDRDENEQFF.